One and the same sample provided the 13 T cell receptor beta chains below, sequenced in a study of blood T cells in healthy people across ages. A sample-barcoded 5' primer and a J-beta primer mix were used in a second PCR of about 7 to 12 cycles. TCRdb reanalysed the 5' RACE reads using MiXCR and keeps one entry per CDR3 protein. Found here are 1.5 million to 2 million distinct CDR3 sequences, 25% to 30% of them singletons; the top ten hold about 8%. Input material: blood. These receptors came from a woman in her twenties or thirties in good health.

The V call is TRBV11-2, the J call TRBJ2-2, with D possibly matching TRBD2 (6 bases). V was cut by 8 bases and J by 6 bases, with 13 bases left in between. In germline, CDR1 is SGHAT, CDR2 FQNNGV. The CDR3 spans 13 residues. CDR3 in DNA: TGTGCCAGCTTGCGGGGTAGGGCCGGGGAGCTGTTTTTT. Translation gives CASLRGRAGELFF.

The chain links TRBV5-1 to TRBJ1-2, with a possible D match to TRBD1 (5 bases). CDR3 size: 14 residues. CDR1 SGHRS and CDR2 YFSETQ come from the germline V gene. The V and J ends lost 4 bases and 3 bases respectively, with 13 bases between them. Here the CDR3 reads CASSEGGEDYGYTF. In nucleotides, the CDR3 is TGCGCCAGCAGCGAAGGAGGGGAGGACTATGGCTACACCTTC.

This clonotype was observed a few times. The gene calls are TRBV5-1 and TRBJ1-2; 7 positions agree with TRBD1. The germline V gene has CDR1 SGHRS and CDR2 YFSETQ. The CDR3 sequence is 13 residues long. The V gene end was trimmed by 5 bases and the J gene end by 6 bases; junction bases not matched to a gene: 7. The CDR3: CASRVGTGDGYTF. As DNA, the CDR3 is TGCGCCAGCAGGGTAGGAACAGGGGATGGCTACACCTTC.

This clonotype was picked up a small number of times. The genes are TRBV28 and TRBJ2-7; D remains unclear. The length of the CDR3 is 15 residues. Between the trimmed V and J ends, which lost 5 bases and 1 base, there was a span of 15 bases. The germline CDR1 and CDR2 sequences are MDHEN and SYDVKM. The DNA of the CDR3 is TGTGCCAGCAGTCCCCCCCGCGAGGATTCCTACGAGCAGTACTTC. The encoded protein is CASSPPREDSYEQYF.

The table lists this clonotype with a few counts. This chain links TRBV7-2 with TRBJ2-3, with TRBD1 matching 8 bases. The V gene end was trimmed by 5 bases and the J gene end by 3 bases; junction bases not matched to a gene: 7. The CDR3 runs to 15 residues. CDR1 SGHTA and CDR2 FQGNSA come from the germline V gene. CDR3 amino acids: CASSDRDRLTDTQYF. Written as DNA, the CDR3 is TGTGCCAGCAGCGACAGGGACAGGCTGACAGATACGCAGTATTTT.

This clonotype was counted ten times or more. The chain's CDR3 is CASSLERHTQYF. CDR3 coding DNA: TGTGCCAGCAGTTTGGAACGGCATACGCAGTATTTT. The V gene is TRBV28, the J gene TRBJ2-3; D not resolved. The germline V and J ends were trimmed by 3 bases and 7 bases, with 8 bases remaining between them. This CDR3 has 12 residues. Germline V gene data show CDR1 as MDHEN and CDR2 as SYDVKM. The full variable domain, rest sourced from reference TRBV28 and TRBJ2-3, is DVKVTQSSRYLVKRTGEKVFLECVQDMDHENMFWYRQDPGLGLRLIYFSYDVKMKEKGDIPEGYSVSREKKERFSLILESASTNQTSMYLCASSLERHTQYFGPGTRLTVL.

This clonotype was recorded only once. It may be a read error: a sequence one base away is much more abundant. V gene TRBV12-3 or TRBV12-4 combines with J gene TRBJ2-5, with a tentative D call TRBD1 (6 bases). Between the trimmed V and J ends, which lost 5 bases and 6 bases, there was a span of 16 bases. This CDR3 comprises 14 residues. CDR3 in DNA: TGTGCCAGCAGTCTCGGACAGTGGGGAAAGACCCAGTACTTC. It is translated as CASSLGQWGKTQYF.

The chain links TRBV5-5 to TRBJ2-6; D is unresolved. Trimming took 0 bases from V and 4 from J, leaving 11 bases between them. Per the germline V gene, CDR1 is SGHKS and CDR2 is YYEKEE (reference sequence). The CDR3 has 16 amino acids. As DNA, the CDR3 is TGTGCCAGCAGCTTGGACAGTCGTGAGGGGGCCAACGTCCTGACTTTC. It yields the protein CASSLDSREGANVLTF.

This chain connects TRBV5-1 to TRBJ2-5, with D unclear. This CDR3 spans 11 amino acids. Germline V gives CDR1 SGHRS, CDR2 YFSETQ. V lost 5 bases, J lost 5 bases, and 7 bases lay in between. In DNA form, the CDR3 reads TGCGCCAGCAGGAGAATGGAGACCCAGTACTTC. Amino acid sequence: CASRRMETQYF. Drawing the rest from reference TRBV5-1 and TRBJ2-5, the complete variable domain is KAGVTQTPRYLIKTRGQQVTLSCSPISGHRSVSWYQQTPGQGLQFLFEYFSETQRNKGNFPGRFSGRQFSNSRSEMNVSTLELGDSALYLCASRRMETQYFGPGTRLLVL.

This clonotype was counted between two and nine times. The chain employs TRBV10-3 and TRBJ2-3; TRBD1 agrees at 7 bases. This CDR3 contains 16 residues. V lost 0 bases and J lost 1; bases outside the gene matches: 4. Germline lookup yields CDR1 ENHRY and CDR2 SYGVKD. This chain's CDR3 is CAISESGQERTDTQYF. CDR3 bases: TGTGCCATCAGTGAGTCAGGACAGGAACGCACAGATACGCAGTATTTT.

This clonotype was observed a single time. Its ends do not fully match the called genes, so a read error is possible. V usage is TRBV9 and J usage is TRBJ1-2; a weak D match, TRBD1 (5 bases). The germline V gene has CDR1 SGDLS and CDR2 YYNGEE. This CDR3 region has 13 residues. CDR3 sequence reads: CASSGRGSYGHTF. CDR3 bases: TGTGCCAGCAGCGGACGGGGGAGCTATGGCCACACCTTC.

This chain joins TRBV20-1 and TRBJ2-1; 13 bases are a match to TRBD2. The CDR3 spans 14 residues. CDR1 and CDR2 from the germline V gene are DFQATT and SNEGSKA (reference sequence). V lost 6 bases, J lost 5 bases, and 4 bases stayed unmatched. This CDR3 is CSAQLAGGNNEQFF. CDR3 nucleotides: TGCAGTGCCCAACTAGCGGGGGGGAACAATGAGCAGTTCTTC.

The rearrangement links TRBV20-1 to TRBJ1-2, with D possibly matching TRBD1 (5 bases). The length of the CDR3 is 12 residues. Germline V gene lookup returns CDR1 DFQATT and CDR2 SNEGSKA (reference sequence). V was cut by 3 bases and J by 7 bases, with 12 bases left in between. CDR3 loop: CSASGGTSGYTF. Written as DNA, the CDR3 is TGCAGTGCTAGCGGGGGGACTAGTGGCTACACCTTC.